These 26 T cell receptor beta chains were sequenced from one sample in a study of T cell clonality in common variable immunodeficiency (dated by TCRdb to between 2014 and 2017). What the authors observed across the whole study: Reportedly, TCRbeta sequences from CVID had fewer deletions and N-nucleotide insertions, and highly modified clones with 13 or more V deletions were absent from CVID.

Which antigens these TCRs recognize remains unknown. The library was produced with the immunoSEQ multiplex PCR assay. TCRdb carries this immuneACCESS record with in-frame sequences only. Its versions omit some clonotypes, under half of them owing to an unresolved V gene in the studies checked, with the rest unexplained. This sample's records show 8,000 or so clones. Around 3.8% of the sample is in the top ten clones. Sequencing was performed on peripheral blood mononuclear cells. These receptor sequences come from a human donor with common variable immunodeficiency.

Concerning this clone: Coverage ceases 3 residues before the CDR3 finishes, and the germline J gene fills in the end. The chain recombines TRBV19 with TRBJ2-7; 11 nucleotides align to TRBD1. The CDR3 runs 16 residues. In germline, CDR1 is LNHDA, CDR2 SQIVND (reference sequence). V gave up 9 bases and J gave up 4 bases; unmatched junction bases: 14. The CDR3 bases that were read are TGTGCCAGCAAACCCCCGGGACAGGGGGTCGGGTACGAG. Translation: CASKPPGQGVGYE. The whole CDR3 is CASKPPGQGVGYEQYF.

About this clone: Read coverage stops 3 residues before the CDR3 terminus; the germline J gene supplies the remainder. The chain has TRBV19 and TRBJ1-5, with D possibly being TRBD1 (5 bases). Germline values: CDR1 LNHDA, CDR2 SQIVND (reference sequence). V dropped 11 bases and J dropped 1 base, with 9 bases sitting between them. The CDR3 totals 12 residues. The sequenced CDR3 bases are TGTGCCGGTGGGGGGAGCAATCAGCCC. Residues: CAGGGSNQP. The full CDR3 reads CAGGGSNQPQHF.

By frequency, this clone registers medium-sized. The CDR3 end lies 3 residues beyond the end of the read and is filled in from the germline J gene. The rearrangement uses TRBV29-1 and TRBJ1-2; D is unresolved. V was clipped by 3 bases and J by 3 bases, with 11 bases between them. The CDR3 has 13 amino acids. Germline CDR1 SQVTM, CDR2 ANQGSEA. Here the CDR3 reads CSVEGGSYYGYTF. CDR3 bases read: TGCAGCGTTGAGGGCGGGAGCTACTATGGC.

Details on this clone: The sequence runs out 3 residues before the end of the CDR3; the remainder is reconstructed from the germline J gene. V and J are TRBV19 and TRBJ2-7; 8 nucleotides align to TRBD1. The germline V gene encodes CDR1 LNHDA and CDR2 SQIVND (reference sequence). This CDR3 comprises 15 residues. J was trimmed by 3 bases and V by 1 base; bases with no gene match: 5. CDR3 in amino acids: CASSIGQGAVYEQYF. The part of the CDR3 DNA that was read is TGTGCCAGTAGTATAGGGCAGGGGGCGGTCTACGAG.

A remark on this clone: The read terminates 3 residues ahead of where the CDR3 ends, so the germline J gene completes it. This chain links TRBV18 with TRBJ2-7; 7 positions agree with TRBD1. The CDR3 is 19 amino acids. CDR1 is KGHSH, CDR2 LQKENI, per germline. The junction had 17 bases not matched to a gene; V was cut back by 2 bases and J by 1 base. The CDR3 loop is CASSPVLGSDRDSSYEQYF. CDR3 bases read: TGTGCCAGCTCACCAGTTCTCGGGTCGGACCGGGACAGTTCCTACGAG.

The covered CDR3 bases are TGTGCCAGTAGGGGACTAGCGGGAGGCACAGATACG. Its translation: CASRGLAGGTDT. The CDR3 in its entirety is CASRGLAGGTDTQYF. This sequence joins TRBV19 and TRBJ2-3, with 14 bases fitting TRBD2. The CDR3 end is not reached by the read, which stops 3 residues before it; the germline J gene fills it in. The V and J ends lost 6 bases and 1 base, in that order; junction bases with no gene match: 0. The CDR3 is 15 amino acids. Germline V gene lookup returns CDR1 LNHDA and CDR2 SQIVND (reference sequence). Complete variable domain (other parts from reference TRBV19 and TRBJ2-3): DGGITQSPKYLFRKEGQNVTLSCEQNLNHDAMYWYRQDPGQGLRLIYYSQIVNDFQKGDIAEGYSVSREKKESFPLTVTSAQKNPTAFYLCASRGLAGGTDTQYFGPGTRLTVL.

To note about this clone: The read falls 3 residues short of the CDR3 end, and the missing part is taken from the germline J gene. This chain links TRBV7-2 with TRBJ2-3, with 9 positions matching TRBD2. V dropped 2 bases and J dropped 2; count of bases not matched to a gene: 2. Germline V gene data show CDR1 as SGHTA and CDR2 as FQGNSA. This CDR3 contains 15 residues. CDR3 DNA, as far as it was read: TGTGCCAGCAGCTTAAAGCGGGGGGTCACAGATACG. It is translated as CASSLKRGVTDT. The whole CDR3 protein reads CASSLKRGVTDTQYF.

Remarks on this clone: The observed sequence ends 3 residues before the CDR3 terminus, with the missing tail filled in from the germline J gene. This sequence joins TRBV7-9 and TRBJ1-1; 8 bases fit TRBD1. The V gene's germline CDR1 is SEHNR and CDR2 FQNEAQ (reference sequence). CDR3 length: 13 residues. This CDR3 is CASSLDGTGGAFF. The DNA read from the CDR3 is TGTGCCAGCAGCTTAGATGGGACAGGTGGA.

About this clone itself: Germline and junction disagree at one end, which may indicate a read error. Read sequence stops 3 residues before the CDR3 end, and the germline J gene provides the missing end. The rearrangement uses TRBV19 and TRBJ1-2; 10 bases match TRBD1. The CDR3 spans 15 residues. Germline V lookup: CDR1 LNHDA, CDR2 SQIVND (reference sequence). The CDR3 protein is CAGSPGTGVGYGYTF. The CDR3 bases that were read are TGTGCCGGTAGTCCCGGGACAGGGGTCGGCTATGGC.

Details on this clone: Read coverage stops 3 residues before the CDR3 terminus; the germline J gene supplies the remainder. V gene TRBV11-1 combines with J gene TRBJ2-3; 7 nucleotides match TRBD1. The CDR3 runs 15 residues. J lost 2 bases, V lost 5 bases, and 7 bases had no gene match. The germline gives CDR1 SGHAT, CDR2 FQDESV (reference sequence). The chain's CDR3 is CASSPRTGPTDTQYF. CDR3 DNA, as far as it was read: TGTGCCAGCAGCCCACGGACAGGTCCCACAGATACG. The whole variable domain, remainder taken from reference TRBV11-1 and TRBJ2-3, is EAEVAQSPRYKITEKSQAVAFWCDPISGHATLYWYRQILGQGPELLVQFQDESVVDDSQLPKDRFSAERLKGVDSTLKIQPAELGDSAMYLCASSPRTGPTDTQYFGPGTRLTVL.

A remark on this clone: The CDR3 extends 3 residues past the end of the read, so its final part is completed from the germline J gene. The rearrangement uses TRBV2 and TRBJ2-3, with TRBD2 as a possible D gene (5 bases). This CDR3 spans 15 amino acids. Between the trimmed V and J ends, which lost 4 bases and 1 base, there was a span of 12 bases. Germline CDR1 SNHLY, CDR2 FYNNEI. This CDR3 reads CASSGVSGRTDTQYF. The part of the CDR3 DNA that was read is TGTGCCAGCAGTGGAGTGAGCGGCCGCACAGATACG.

On this clone itself: The CDR3 end is not reached by the read, which stops 3 residues before it; the germline J gene fills it in. The chain is built from TRBV7-2 and TRBJ2-3; 7 positions match TRBD2. The CDR3 length is 15 residues. V shed 6 bases and J 5 bases; nucleotides not matched to a gene: 11. Per the germline V gene, CDR1 is SGHTA and CDR2 is FQGNSA. The sequenced CDR3 bases are TGTGCCAGCAGTTCTGGACTAGGTGGGAGAGATACG. It yields the protein CASSSGLGGRDT. The entire CDR3 protein is CASSSGLGGRDTQYF.

With respect to this clone: The read finishes 3 residues shy of the CDR3 end, and the germline J gene is used to complete it. This chain connects TRBV19 to TRBJ2-6; D is undetermined. CDR3 length equals 14 residues. Germline lookup yields CDR1 LNHDA and CDR2 SQIVND (reference sequence). Deletions cut 8 bases from V and 2 bases from J, with 10 bases between. CDR3 DNA (partial): TGTGCCAGTGATACCACTCCTGGGGCCAACGTC. Translation: CASDTTPGANV. The full CDR3 is CASDTTPGANVLTF.

The covered CDR3 bases are TGTGCCAGCAGCCCTAGACAGGGGGCGGGGGATGAG. It specifies CASSPRQGAGDE. The whole CDR3 sequence reads CASSPRQGAGDEQFF. This sequence joins TRBV7-9 and TRBJ2-1; 10 bases are shared with TRBD1. The observed sequence ends 3 residues before the CDR3 terminus, with the missing tail filled in from the germline J gene. The CDR3 is made up of 15 amino acids. The junction had 9 bases not matched to a gene; V was cut back by 5 bases and J by 8 bases. Germline CDR1 and CDR2: SEHNR and FQNEAQ (reference sequence). The variable domain in full, completed from reference TRBV7-9 and TRBJ2-1, reads DTGVSQNPRHKITKRGQNVTFRCDPISEHNRLYWYRQTLGQGPEFLTYFQNEAQLEKSRLLSDRFSAERPKGSFSTLEIQRTEQGDSAMYLCASSPRQGAGDEQFFGPGTRLTVL.

To note about this clone: The read gets to within 3 residues of the CDR3 end, and the germline J gene fills in the rest. J is TRBJ2-5 and V is TRBV7-9; D not certain. Germline V lookup: CDR1 SEHNR, CDR2 FQNEAQ (reference sequence). CDR3 length equals 13 residues. Trimming cost V 2 bases and J 4 bases, with 8 bases left between them. The part of the CDR3 DNA that was read is TGTGCCAGCAGCTTATCCCAGCGAGAGACC. Translated, it gives CASSLSQRET. The complete CDR3 reads CASSLSQRETQYF.

Of note for this clone: The read ends 3 residues before the CDR3 terminus; that terminus is restored from the germline J gene. The chain employs TRBV6-2 or TRBV6-3 and TRBJ2-5; D might be TRBD1 (6 bases). V was pared by 4 bases and J by 3 bases, with 18 bases between. Germline V CDR1 and CDR2: MNHEY, SVGEGT. CDR3 length: 16 residues. Incomplete CDR3 DNA: TGTGCCAGCAGTTCCCAACTACCCGGACAGAAAGAGACC. As protein: CASSSQLPGQKET. The complete CDR3 protein is CASSSQLPGQKETQYF.

CDR3 loop: CASRVQGKQYSPLHF. The sequenced part of the CDR3 DNA is TGTGCCAGCCGGGTCCAGGGGAAGCAATATTCACCC. J is TRBJ1-6 and V is TRBV19, with D possibly TRBD1 on 6 matching bases. The DNA ends 3 residues before the CDR3 does, and the rest of the CDR3 is filled in from the germline J gene. This CDR3 is 15 amino acids long. Trimming removed 9 bases from V and 8 bases from J, with 20 bases in between. Per the germline V gene, CDR1 is LNHDA and CDR2 is SQIVND (reference sequence).

In the case of this clone: The missing CDR3 end, 3 residues past where the read stops, is filled in from the germline J gene. V gene TRBV6-2 or TRBV6-3 combines with J gene TRBJ2-7; 7 bases fit TRBD2. Germline trimming cut 6 bases from V and 4 bases from J; bases unmatched to any gene: 6. There are 13 residues in the CDR3. CDR1 is MNHEY, CDR2 SVGEGT, per germline. This CDR3 reads CASSKVGGYEQYF. CDR3 DNA, as far as it was read: TGTGCCAGCAGCAAGGTGGGGGGGTACGAG.

Concerning this clone itself: The read terminates 3 residues before the CDR3 end, so the remaining end is supplied by the germline J gene. The J gene is TRBJ2-5, the V gene TRBV18; D might be TRBD1 or TRBD2, each matching 5 bases. Looked up from germline, CDR1 is KGHSH and CDR2 is LQKENI. The CDR3 loop spans 14 amino acids. V lost 0 bases to trimming and J lost 2 bases, with 7 bases between them. The sequenced part of the CDR3 DNA is TGTGCCAGCTCACCACCGAGGGGACAAGAGACC. As protein: CASSPPRGQET. The entire CDR3 is CASSPPRGQETQYF.

CDR3 DNA (partial): TGCGCCAGCAGCTTGGGCGAGACAGGGAGCACCGGGGAG. It yields the protein CASSLGETGSTGE. The full CDR3 protein is CASSLGETGSTGELFF. J is TRBJ2-2 and V is TRBV5-1; TRBD1 matches at 7 bases. The sequenced fragment ends 3 residues before the CDR3 boundary, so the rest is inferred from the germline J gene. This CDR3 is built from 16 residues. V dropped 0 bases and J dropped 4; count of bases not matched to a gene: 6. Germline CDR1 reads SGHRS; CDR2 reads YFSETQ.

As regards this clone: The CDR3 extends 3 residues past the end of the read, so its final part is completed from the germline J gene. V usage is TRBV6-2 or TRBV6-3 and J usage is TRBJ2-7, with D tentatively TRBD2 (6 bases). CDR1 and CDR2 from the germline V gene are MNHEY and SVGEGT. This CDR3 region has 17 residues. V lost 5 bases and J lost 2, with 22 bases in between. Incomplete CDR3 DNA: TGTGCCAGCAGTCGATGGGACTTCCTAAGACGGGCCTACGAG. Protein product: CASSRWDFLRRAYE. The CDR3 in full is CASSRWDFLRRAYEQYF.

For this clone: The read comes to an end 3 residues before the CDR3 does, leaving the germline J gene to fill in the end. The chain links TRBV29-1 to TRBJ2-7, with a possible D match to TRBD1 (7 bases). The V gene lost 5 bases and the J gene lost 3 bases, with 14 bases spanning the gap. Looked up from germline, CDR1 is SQVTM and CDR2 is ANQGSEA. This CDR3 is built from 13 residues. The CDR3 DNA, read in part, is TGCAGCGTTCGGCGGGACAGAGGCTACGAG. This codes for CSVRRDRGYE. The whole CDR3 protein reads CSVRRDRGYEQYF.

As concerns this clone: The read ends 3 residues shy of where the CDR3 ends; the end is completed using the germline J gene. This chain joins TRBV5-6 and TRBJ1-1; D perhaps matches TRBD1 (5 bases). Trimming removed 4 bases from V and 5 bases from J, with 12 bases in between. CDR3 length: 13 amino acids. Germline lookup yields CDR1 SGHDT and CDR2 YYEEEE. CDR3 amino acids: CASSAEQGTEAFF. The CDR3 bases that were read are TGTGCCAGCAGCGCAGAGCAGGGTACTGAA.

For this clone: The read terminates 3 residues before the CDR3 end, so the remaining end is supplied by the germline J gene. V gene TRBV18 combines with J gene TRBJ1-5; 11 bases match TRBD1. Germline V gene data show CDR1 as KGHSH and CDR2 as LQKENI. Unmatched junction bases numbered 2, after V lost 3 bases and J lost 4 bases. The CDR3 covers 15 residues. Incomplete CDR3 DNA: TGTGCCAGCTCACCGGGGACAGGGGGAAATCAGCCC. This codes for CASSPGTGGNQP. The complete CDR3 reads CASSPGTGGNQPQHF.

As concerns this clone: The read stops 3 residues short of the end of the CDR3; the missing end is completed from the germline J gene. The chain combines TRBV20-1 with TRBJ2-1, with 8 bases aligning to TRBD2. CDR3 length: 15 residues. V shed 0 bases, J shed 8 bases, and the junction held 9 bases outside the gene matches. From germline, CDR1 is DFQATT and CDR2 SNEGSKA (reference sequence). CDR3 bases read: TGCAGTGCTAGAGATATAGCGGGGCTGAGGTATGAG. Translating gives CSARDIAGLRYE. The entire CDR3 sequence reads CSARDIAGLRYEQFF.

The sequenced part of the CDR3 DNA is TGTGCCTGGAGTGGGCCGGGGTCGAGC. Amino acid sequence: CAWSGPGSS. The entire CDR3 protein reads CAWSGPGSSYTF. V and J are TRBV30 and TRBJ1-2; D is undetermined. The read ends 3 residues before the CDR3 terminus; that terminus is restored from the germline J gene. Germline-derived CDR1 and CDR2 are GTSNPN and SVGIG (reference sequence). This CDR3 contains 12 residues.